This TCR beta chain was identified during a study of cytomegalovirus exposure and HLA in healthy donors. Study results and caveats: Previously analyzed data showed that most TCR beta V segments were productive at a frequency of about 87% or about 30%.

PCR involved 60 Vbeta and 13 Jbeta primers. The data were produced by immunoSEQ multiplex PCR, yet TCRdb's version contains in-frame clones alone and is incomplete. The table has about 120,000 clones, about 83% seen once. Regarding this clone: What it binds is not known.

The sequence was collected from a woman aged 40 to 49 in good health and CMV-seropositive. Specimen: PBMCs.

The CDR3 is CASSQGPEDTQYF. The CDR3 DNA reads as TGTGCCAGCAGCCAAGGGCCCGAAGATACGCAGTATTTT. The chain combines TRBV14 with TRBJ2-3; D not certain. V was shortened by 1 base and J by 5 bases, with 7 bases between the two germline ends. CDR3 length: 13 residues. The germline CDR1 and CDR2 sequences are SGHDN and FVKESK.